What follows is one TCR beta chain and its context. This record comes from a study of blood T cell repertoires in COVID-19. As for the study in general: The analysed material was cDNA or gDNA that came from T cells, B-cell-depleted T cells, or PBMCs.

Produced via immunoSEQ multiplex PCR; TCRdb's table is partial and in-frame only. The sample yields a few hundred thousand clones, around 90% seen once. The V gene's germline CDR1 is PRHDT and CDR2 FYEKMQ (reference sequence). The CDR3 spans 15 residues. Trimming left V 2 bases short and J 1 base short, with 10 bases between. The material sequenced was peripheral blood. The V gene is TRBV13, the J gene TRBJ2-3; no firm D call. The TCR originated in a woman in her forties who had recovered from COVID-19. CDR3 DNA sequence: TGTGCCAGCAGCTTACCCGGAGTCGGCACAGATACGCAGTATTTT. It codes for CASSLPGVGTDTQYF.